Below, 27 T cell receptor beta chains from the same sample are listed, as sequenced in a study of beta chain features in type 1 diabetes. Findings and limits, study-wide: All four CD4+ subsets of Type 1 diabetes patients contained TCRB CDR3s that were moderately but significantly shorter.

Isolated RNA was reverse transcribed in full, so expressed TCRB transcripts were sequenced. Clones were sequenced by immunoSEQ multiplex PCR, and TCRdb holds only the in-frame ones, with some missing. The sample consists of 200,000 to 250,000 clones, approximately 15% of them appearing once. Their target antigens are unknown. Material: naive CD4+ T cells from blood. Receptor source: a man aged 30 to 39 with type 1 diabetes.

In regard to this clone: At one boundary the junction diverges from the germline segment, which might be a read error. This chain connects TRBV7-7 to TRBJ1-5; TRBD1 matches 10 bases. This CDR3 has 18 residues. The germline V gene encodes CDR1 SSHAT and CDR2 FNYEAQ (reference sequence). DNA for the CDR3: TGTGCTAGCAGCTTCGGGACAGGGGCCTCGGGAAGCAATCAGCCCCAGCATTTT. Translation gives CASSFGTGASGSNQPQHF.

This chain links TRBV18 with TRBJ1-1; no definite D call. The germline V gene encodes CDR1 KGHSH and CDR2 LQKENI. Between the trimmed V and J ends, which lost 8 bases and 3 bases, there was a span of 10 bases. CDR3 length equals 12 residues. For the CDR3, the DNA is TGTGCCAGCCTCCGGGGAGACACTGAAGCTTTCTTT. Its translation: CASLRGDTEAFF. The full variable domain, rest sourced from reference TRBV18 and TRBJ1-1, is NAGVMQNPRHLVRRRGQEARLRCSPMKGHSHVYWYRQLPEEGLKFMVYLQKENIIDESGMPKERFSAEFPKEGPSILRIQQVVRGDSAAYFCASLRGDTEAFFGQGTRLTVV.

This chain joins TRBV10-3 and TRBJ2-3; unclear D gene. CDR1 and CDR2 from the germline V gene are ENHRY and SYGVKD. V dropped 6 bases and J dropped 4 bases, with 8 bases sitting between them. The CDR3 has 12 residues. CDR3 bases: TGTGCCATCAGCTCCCCCGCAGATACGCAGTATTTT. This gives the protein CAISSPADTQYF.

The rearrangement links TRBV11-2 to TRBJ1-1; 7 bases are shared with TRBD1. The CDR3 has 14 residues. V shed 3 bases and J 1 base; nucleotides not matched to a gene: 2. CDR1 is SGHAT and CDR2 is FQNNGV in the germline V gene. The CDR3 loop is CASSLAGGNTEAFF. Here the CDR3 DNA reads TGTGCCAGCAGCTTGGCAGGGGGGAACACTGAAGCTTTCTTT. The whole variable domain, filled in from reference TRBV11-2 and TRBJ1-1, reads EAGVAQSPRYKIIEKRQSVAFWCNPISGHATLYWYQQILGQGPKLLIQFQNNGVVDDSQLPKDRFSAERLKGVDSTLKIQPAKLEDSAVYLCASSLAGGNTEAFFGQGTRLTVV.

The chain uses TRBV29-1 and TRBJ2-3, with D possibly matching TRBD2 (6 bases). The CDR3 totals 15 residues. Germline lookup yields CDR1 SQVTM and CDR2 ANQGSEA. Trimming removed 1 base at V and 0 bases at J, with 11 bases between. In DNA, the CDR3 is TGCAGCGTTGAAGTCCAGCGGGTTAGCACAGATACGCAGTATTTT. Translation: CSVEVQRVSTDTQYF.

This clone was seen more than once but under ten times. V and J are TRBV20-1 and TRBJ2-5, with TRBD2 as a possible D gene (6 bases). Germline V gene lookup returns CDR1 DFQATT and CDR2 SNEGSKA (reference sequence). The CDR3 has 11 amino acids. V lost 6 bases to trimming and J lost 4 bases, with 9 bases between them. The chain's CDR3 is CSAGGPETQYF. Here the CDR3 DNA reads TGCAGTGCCGGGGGTCCAGAGACCCAGTACTTC.

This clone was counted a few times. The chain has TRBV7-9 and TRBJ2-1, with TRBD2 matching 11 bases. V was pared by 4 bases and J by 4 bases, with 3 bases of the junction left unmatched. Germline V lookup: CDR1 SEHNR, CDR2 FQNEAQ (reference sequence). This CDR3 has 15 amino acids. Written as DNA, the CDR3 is TGTGCCAGCAGCTCTCTAGCGGGAGGTTACAATGAGCAGTTCTTC. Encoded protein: CASSSLAGGYNEQFF.

In DNA, the CDR3 is TGTGCCAGCCTTCCGGGGTCCTACAATGAGCAGTTCTTC. It codes for CASLPGSYNEQFF. The V and J genes are TRBV2 and TRBJ2-1, with D maybe TRBD2 (5 bases). Between the trimmed V and J ends, which lost 8 bases and 1 base, there was a span of 9 bases. Germline CDR1 SNHLY, CDR2 FYNNEI. The CDR3 is made up of 13 amino acids. The whole variable domain, remainder taken from reference TRBV2 and TRBJ2-1, is EPEVTQTPSHQVTQMGQEVILRCVPISNHLYFYWYRQILGQKVEFLVSFYNNEISEKSEIFDDQFSVERPDGSNFTLKIRSTKLEDSAMYFCASLPGSYNEQFFGPGTRLTVL.

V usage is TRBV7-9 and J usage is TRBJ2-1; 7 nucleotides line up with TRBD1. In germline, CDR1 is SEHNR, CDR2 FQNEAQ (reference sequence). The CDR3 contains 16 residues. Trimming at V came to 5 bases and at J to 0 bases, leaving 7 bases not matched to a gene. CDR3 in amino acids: CASSPRTGSSYNEQFF. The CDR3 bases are TGTGCCAGCAGCCCAAGGACAGGCAGCTCCTACAATGAGCAGTTCTTC.

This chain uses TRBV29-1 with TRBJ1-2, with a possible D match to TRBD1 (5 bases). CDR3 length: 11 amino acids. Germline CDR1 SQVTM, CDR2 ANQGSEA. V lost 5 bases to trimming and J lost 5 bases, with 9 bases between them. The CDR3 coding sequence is TGCAGCGTTCAAGGGGCGTATGGCTACACCTTC. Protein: CSVQGAYGYTF.

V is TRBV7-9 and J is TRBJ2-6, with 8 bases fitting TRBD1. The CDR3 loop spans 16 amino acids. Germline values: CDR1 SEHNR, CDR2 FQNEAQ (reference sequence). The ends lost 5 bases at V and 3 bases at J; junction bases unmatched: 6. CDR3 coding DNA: TGTGCCAGCAGCCGGAACAGGGGGTATGGGGCCAACGTCCTGACTTTC. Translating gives CASSRNRGYGANVLTF.

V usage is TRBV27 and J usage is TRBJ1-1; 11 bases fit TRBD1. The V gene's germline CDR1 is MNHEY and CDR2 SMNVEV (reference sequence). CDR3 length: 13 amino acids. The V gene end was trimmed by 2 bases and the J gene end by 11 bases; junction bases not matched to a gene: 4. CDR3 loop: CASSLDRDRGAFF. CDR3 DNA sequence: TGTGCCAGCAGTTTAGACCGGGACAGGGGGGCTTTCTTT.

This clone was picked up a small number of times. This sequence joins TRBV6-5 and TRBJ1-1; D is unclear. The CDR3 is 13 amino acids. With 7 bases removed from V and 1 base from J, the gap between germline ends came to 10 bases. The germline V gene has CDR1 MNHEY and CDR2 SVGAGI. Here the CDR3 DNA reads TGTGCCAGCACCTCCGGGAAGAACACTGAAGCTTTCTTT. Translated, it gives CASTSGKNTEAFF.

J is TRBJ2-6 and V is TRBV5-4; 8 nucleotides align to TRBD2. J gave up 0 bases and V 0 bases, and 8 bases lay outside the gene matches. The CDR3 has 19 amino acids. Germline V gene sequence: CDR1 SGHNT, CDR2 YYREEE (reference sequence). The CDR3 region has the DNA TGTGCCAGCAGCTTGGATACCCTAGCGGGCCTCTCTGGGGCCAACGTCCTGACTTTC. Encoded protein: CASSLDTLAGLSGANVLTF.

CDR3 amino acids: CAASPGGYEQYF. The CDR3 coding sequence is TGTGCCGCCTCCCCGGGGGGCTACGAGCAGTACTTC. The chain links TRBV6-6 to TRBJ2-7; 7 nucleotides align to TRBD2. This CDR3 has 12 amino acids. In germline, CDR1 is MNHNY, CDR2 SVGAGI (reference sequence). The trim removed 11 bases at V and 3 bases at J, leaving 7 bases unmatched.

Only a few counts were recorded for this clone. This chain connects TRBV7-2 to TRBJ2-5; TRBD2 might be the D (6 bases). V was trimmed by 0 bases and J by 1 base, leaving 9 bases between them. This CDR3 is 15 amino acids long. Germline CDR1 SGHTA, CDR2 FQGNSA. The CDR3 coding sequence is TGTGCCAGCAGCTTAGCAGCGGGCAGCCAAGAGACCCAGTACTTC. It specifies CASSLAAGSQETQYF.

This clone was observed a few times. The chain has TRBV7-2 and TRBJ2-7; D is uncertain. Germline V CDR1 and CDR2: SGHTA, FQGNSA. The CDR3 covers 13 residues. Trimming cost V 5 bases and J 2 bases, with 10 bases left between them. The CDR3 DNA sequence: TGTGCCAGCAGCCGCAGTGATACCTACGAGCAGTACTTC. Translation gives CASSRSDTYEQYF.

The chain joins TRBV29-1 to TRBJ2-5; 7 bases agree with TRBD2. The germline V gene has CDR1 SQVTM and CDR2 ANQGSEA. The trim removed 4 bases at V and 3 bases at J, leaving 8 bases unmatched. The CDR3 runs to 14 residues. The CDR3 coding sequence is TGCAGCGTTGCGGGGCCTAGCGGAAAAGAGACCCAGTACTTC. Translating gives CSVAGPSGKETQYF.

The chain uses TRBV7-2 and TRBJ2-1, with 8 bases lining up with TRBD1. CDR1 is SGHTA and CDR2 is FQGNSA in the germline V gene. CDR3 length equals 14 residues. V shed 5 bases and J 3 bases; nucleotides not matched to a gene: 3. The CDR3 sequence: CASSRTGFYNEQFF. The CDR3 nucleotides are TGTGCCAGCAGCCGGACAGGGTTCTACAATGAGCAGTTCTTC. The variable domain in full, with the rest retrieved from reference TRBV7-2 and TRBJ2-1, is GAGVSQSPSNKVTEKGKDVELRCDPISGHTALYWYRQSLGQGLEFLIYFQGNSAPDKSGLPSDRFSAERTGGSVSTLTIQRTQQEDSAVYLCASSRTGFYNEQFFGPGTRLTVL.

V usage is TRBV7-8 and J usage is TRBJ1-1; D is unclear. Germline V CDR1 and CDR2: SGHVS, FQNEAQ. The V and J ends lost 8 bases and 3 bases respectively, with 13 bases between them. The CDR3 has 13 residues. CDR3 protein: CASGRGSDTEAFF. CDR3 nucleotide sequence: TGTGCCAGCGGTCGGGGATCAGACACTGAAGCTTTCTTT.

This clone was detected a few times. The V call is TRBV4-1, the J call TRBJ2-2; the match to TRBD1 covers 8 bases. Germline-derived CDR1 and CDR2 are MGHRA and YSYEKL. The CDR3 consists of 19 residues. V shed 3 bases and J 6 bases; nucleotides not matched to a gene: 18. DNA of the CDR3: TGCGCCAGCAGCCACCCCCTAGCCACCCTGACAGGGGTCGCCGGGGAGCTGTTTTTT. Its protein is CASSHPLATLTGVAGELFF.

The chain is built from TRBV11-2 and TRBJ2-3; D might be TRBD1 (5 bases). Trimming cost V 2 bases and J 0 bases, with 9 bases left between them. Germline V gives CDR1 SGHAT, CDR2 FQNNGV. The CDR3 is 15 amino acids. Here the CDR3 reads CASSLYRGSTDTQYF. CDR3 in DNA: TGTGCCAGCAGCTTATATAGGGGTAGCACAGATACGCAGTATTTT.

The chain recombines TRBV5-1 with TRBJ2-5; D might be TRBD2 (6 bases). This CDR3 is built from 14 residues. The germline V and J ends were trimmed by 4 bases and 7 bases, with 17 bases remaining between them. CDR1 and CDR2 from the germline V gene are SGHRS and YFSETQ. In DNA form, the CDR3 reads TGCGCCAGCAGCGAGGGGACTGGCAAAGGGACCCAGTACTTC. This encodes CASSEGTGKGTQYF.

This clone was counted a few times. DNA of the CDR3: TGTGCCAGCAGCTTTTACCGGGGACTAGCGGGCTACAATGAGCAGTTCTTC. Its translation: CASSFYRGLAGYNEQFF. The chain joins TRBV7-9 to TRBJ2-1; 12 bases are a match to TRBD2. Germline V gene data show CDR1 as SEHNR and CDR2 as FQNEAQ (reference sequence). Germline trimming cut 3 bases from V and 3 bases from J; bases unmatched to any gene: 6. The CDR3 covers 17 residues.

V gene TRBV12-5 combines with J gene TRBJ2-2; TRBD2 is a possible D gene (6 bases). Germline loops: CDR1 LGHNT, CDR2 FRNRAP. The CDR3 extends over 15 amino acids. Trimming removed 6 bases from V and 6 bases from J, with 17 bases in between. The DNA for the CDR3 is TGTGCTAGTGGCCCCCTTGGGGAGGCCCCCGGGGAGCTGTTTTTT. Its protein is CASGPLGEAPGELFF.

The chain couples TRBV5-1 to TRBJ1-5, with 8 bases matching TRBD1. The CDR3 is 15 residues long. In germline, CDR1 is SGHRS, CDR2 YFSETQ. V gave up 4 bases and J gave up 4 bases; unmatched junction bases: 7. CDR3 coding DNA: TGCGCCAGCAGCCCCGGGACAGGCCCAAATCAGCCCCAGCATTTT. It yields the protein CASSPGTGPNQPQHF.

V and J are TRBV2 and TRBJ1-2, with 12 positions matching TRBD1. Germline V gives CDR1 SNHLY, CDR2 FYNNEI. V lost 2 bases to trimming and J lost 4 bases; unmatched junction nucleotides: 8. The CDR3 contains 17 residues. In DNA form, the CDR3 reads TGTGCCAGCAGTGAATCACTCGGGACAGGGGGCGCCTATGGCTACACCTTC. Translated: CASSESLGTGGAYGYTF.